The 16 T cell receptor beta chains below were found in one sample sequenced in a study of OX40 agonist ivuxolimab in advanced cancers. Method: immunoSEQ multiplex PCR; TCRdb's copy keeps in-frame clones and lacks some. The data show about 66,000 clones, more than 65% seen once. Source: CD4+ or CD8+ T cells sorted from blood, taken in a trial of the OX40 agonist ivuxolimab. All receptors come from an adult with an advanced solid tumor such as melanoma, head and neck, liver or kidney cancer.

The chain links TRBV16 to TRBJ1-5; 9 bases line up with TRBD1. The J segment lost 6 bases and the V segment lost 0 bases, leaving 3 bases of the junction unmatched. Germline V gene lookup returns CDR1 KGHSY and CDR2 FQNENV. The CDR3 is made up of 15 amino acids. In nucleotides, the CDR3 is TGTGCCAGCAGCCAATCAACAGGGGGCGGTCAGCCCCAGCATTTT. Translation: CASSQSTGGGQPQHF.

This chain uses TRBV19 with TRBJ1-1, with D possibly being TRBD1 (6 bases). V was clipped by 6 bases and J by 1 base, with 12 bases between them. The length of the CDR3 is 14 residues. CDR1 is LNHDA, CDR2 SQIVND, per germline (reference sequence). The CDR3 here is CASRLGQTNTEAFF. CDR3 DNA: TGTGCCAGTAGACTCGGACAGACGAACACTGAAGCTTTCTTT.

This clone is labeled medium-sized. The chain joins TRBV29-1 to TRBJ1-5; D may be TRBD1 (6 bases). Germline V gene data show CDR1 as SQVTM and CDR2 as ANQGSEA. V lost 5 bases to trimming and J lost 5 bases, with 16 bases between them. The CDR3 runs to 14 residues. The CDR3 sequence: CSVSLGGGDQPQHF. DNA for the CDR3: TGCAGCGTTTCCCTGGGGGGCGGGGATCAGCCCCAGCATTTT.

The gene calls are TRBV4-1 and TRBJ2-7; TRBD1 aligns across 9 bases. The CDR3 extends over 15 amino acids. CDR1 and CDR2 from the germline V gene are MGHRA and YSYEKL. The V and J ends lost 3 bases and 5 bases, in that order; junction bases with no gene match: 8. CDR3 amino acids: CASSHQGDRVNEQYF. The CDR3 DNA is TGCGCCAGCAGCCACCAAGGGGACAGGGTGAACGAGCAGTACTTC.

The sample holds one count of this clone. The V and J genes are TRBV19 and TRBJ1-4; 7 bases fit TRBD1. V shed 8 bases and J 0 bases; nucleotides not matched to a gene: 6. The CDR3 loop spans 15 amino acids. Germline values: CDR1 LNHDA, CDR2 SQIVND (reference sequence). The CDR3: CASGRQGTTNEKLFF. Here the CDR3 DNA reads TGTGCCAGTGGGAGACAGGGAACAACTAATGAAAAACTGTTTTTT.

This chain links TRBV2 with TRBJ1-5; D is possibly TRBD1 (5 bases). The CDR3 is 15 residues long. The germline V gene has CDR1 SNHLY and CDR2 FYNNEI. V lost 7 bases to trimming and J lost 1 base, with 14 bases between them. The CDR3 DNA is TGTGCCAGCACCCCTGGGGGGGGAAGCAATCAGCCCCAGCATTTT. Translating gives CASTPGGGSNQPQHF.

DNA of the CDR3: TGTGCCAGCAGCTTTTACGGCAGGGGGCAGCCCCAGCATTTT. It codes for CASSFYGRGQPQHF. This chain joins TRBV7-2 and TRBJ1-5; 7 nucleotides match TRBD1. Germline CDR1 and CDR2: SGHTA and FQGNSA. With 3 bases clipped from V and 7 bases from J, the junction kept 6 bases outside the gene matches. The CDR3 consists of 14 residues.

The genes are TRBV5-1 and TRBJ2-3; 8 nucleotides agree with TRBD1. The CDR3 has 14 residues. Per germline, CDR1 SGHRS and CDR2 YFSETQ. Trimming at V came to 4 bases and at J to 4 bases, leaving 5 bases not matched to a gene. CDR3 residues: CASSTGGQADTQYF. In DNA, the CDR3 is TGCGCCAGCAGCACCGGGGGACAGGCAGATACGCAGTATTTT.

The rearrangement joins TRBV5-6 to TRBJ2-5; maybe TRBD1 (5 bases). The CDR3 is made up of 15 amino acids. Germline assignment: CDR1 SGHDT and CDR2 YYEEEE. The ends were cut back, 4 bases at V and 2 bases at J, with 15 bases in the middle. In DNA form, the CDR3 reads TGTGCCAGCAGCCCAAGGGGCCCGGCTCAAGAGACCCAGTACTTC. Translated, it gives CASSPRGPAQETQYF.

V gene TRBV5-4 combines with J gene TRBJ2-1; D is uncertain. V was clipped by 7 bases and J by 0 bases, with 14 bases between them. Germline V gene data show CDR1 as SGHNT and CDR2 as YYREEE (reference sequence). The CDR3 is made up of 15 amino acids. The CDR3 coding sequence is TGTGCCAGCCTGCTTAGACCGAGCTCCTACAATGAGCAGTTCTTC. Protein sequence: CASLLRPSSYNEQFF.

The gene calls are TRBV6-5 and TRBJ1-2; 9 bases fit TRBD1. The CDR3 spans 14 residues. J gave up 4 bases and V 8 bases, and 8 bases lay outside the gene matches. Germline V lookup: CDR1 MNHEY, CDR2 SVGAGI. The CDR3 sequence is CASYPSGQGYGYTF. The CDR3 DNA reads TGTGCCAGCTACCCCTCGGGACAGGGCTATGGCTACACCTTC.

The rearrangement links TRBV5-1 to TRBJ2-1; TRBD2 aligns across 8 bases. The germline V gene encodes CDR1 SGHRS and CDR2 YFSETQ. The CDR3 loop spans 16 amino acids. J gave up 10 bases and V 0 bases, and 12 bases lay outside the gene matches. The CDR3 is CASSLETGLGVGEQFF. The CDR3 DNA reads as TGCGCCAGCAGCTTGGAGACGGGACTAGGTGTAGGAGAGCAGTTCTTC.

The V gene is TRBV7-2, the J gene TRBJ2-3, with D perhaps TRBD1 (6 bases). V was pared by 1 base and J by 5 bases, with 13 bases between. CDR3 length: 15 amino acids. Germline V gives CDR1 SGHTA, CDR2 FQGNSA. The DNA of the CDR3 is TGTGCCAGCAGCTTAGGCCAGGGGTATAAAGATACGCAGTATTTT. Translation gives CASSLGQGYKDTQYF.

This clone was counted only a few times. The rearrangement uses TRBV5-1 and TRBJ2-2; D not certain. The germline V gene has CDR1 SGHRS and CDR2 YFSETQ. The CDR3 contains 12 residues. The ends were cut back, 4 bases at V and 7 bases at J, with 8 bases in the middle. Here the CDR3 reads CASSTPLGELFF. The CDR3 DNA is TGCGCCAGCAGCACACCGCTCGGGGAGCTGTTTTTT.

The chain employs TRBV5-1 and TRBJ2-5; D perhaps matches TRBD2 (6 bases). This CDR3 is 14 amino acids long. Germline V gene data show CDR1 as SGHRS and CDR2 as YFSETQ. V lost 4 bases and J lost 1, with 11 bases in between. The CDR3 reads CASSPGLTQETQYF. For the CDR3, the DNA is TGCGCCAGCAGCCCGGGACTTACCCAAGAGACCCAGTACTTC.

The V call is TRBV6-1, the J call TRBJ2-2; 7 bases are shared with TRBD1. J lost 2 bases, V lost 6 bases, and 3 bases had no gene match. This CDR3 is 14 amino acids long. The germline V gene has CDR1 MNHNS and CDR2 SASEGT. CDR3 in amino acids: CASRRDRNTGELFF. In DNA form, the CDR3 reads TGTGCCAGCAGGAGGGACAGAAACACCGGGGAGCTGTTTTTT.